The sequence of this T cell receptor (beta chain) was determined in a study of blood T cell repertoires in COVID-19. Study background: The cDNA or gDNA used as material had been derived from T cells, B-cell-depleted T cells, or PBMCs.

As originally analysed: Amplifying reference gene primers gave estimates of nucleated cell counts. The repertoire was sequenced with immunoSEQ multiplex PCR; TCRdb's copy has only in-frame clones and lacks some. Clone size and V and J calls were adopted from that table, with D and trimming inferred from the DNA. The repertoire holds approximately 130,000 clones, with 88% as singletons. The CDR3 covers 20 residues. The germline V gene encodes CDR1 LGHNA and CDR2 YNFKEQ. V shed 1 base, J shed 2 bases, and the junction held 13 bases outside the gene matches. This clonotype originated in a human donor in a cohort sampled during active COVID-19. This rearrangement joins TRBV4-2 to TRBJ2-3; 12 bases map to TRBD2. The sample taken for sequencing was peripheral blood. The CDR3 is CASSQVSSGRAMEFTDTQYF. The CDR3 DNA reads as TGTGCCAGCAGCCAAGTCTCTAGCGGGAGGGCCATGGAATTCACAGATACGCAGTATTTT.